These 24 T cell receptor beta chains originate from one sample sequenced in a study of blood T cell repertoires in COVID-19 (dated by TCRdb to about 2020). The library relied on the immunoSEQ multiplex PCR assay. Not all clones reach the TCRdb copy of this immuneACCESS table, which keeps in-frame sequences only. Checked studies attribute under half of the gap to unresolved V genes and leave the rest unexplained. The sample table records a few hundred thousand clones; approximately 84% of these occur just once. Clones ranked in the top ten supply around 4.6% of the sample. Material for sequencing was PBMCs or T cells enriched from blood (not recorded which). All receptors derive from a man in his thirties or forties who had recovered from COVID-19.

This clone was found once. This chain uses TRBV6-1 with TRBJ1-1; TRBD1 matches 8 bases. This CDR3 contains 14 residues. Germline-derived CDR1 and CDR2 are MNHNS and SASEGT. With V trimmed by 2 bases and J by 3 bases, 2 bases remained unmatched. The CDR3 loop is CASSEQGAYTEAFF. In DNA, the CDR3 is TGTGCCAGCAGTGAACAGGGGGCGTACACTGAAGCTTTCTTT.

The V gene is TRBV3-1 (or the pseudogene TRBV3-2), the J gene TRBJ2-4; TRBD1 matches at 7 bases. This CDR3 is built from 12 residues. The J segment lost 12 bases and the V segment lost 4 bases, leaving 6 bases of the junction unmatched. In germline, CDR1 is LGHDT, CDR2 YNNKEL (reference sequence). The CDR3 region has the DNA TGTGCCAGCAGCCTACGTGACAGGGATCAGTACTTC. This codes for CASSLRDRDQYF.

The chain is built from TRBV5-1 and TRBJ2-7, with D unresolved. The CDR3 totals 11 residues. V lost 2 bases and J lost 3, with 3 bases in between. The germline gives CDR1 SGHRS, CDR2 YFSETQ. CDR3 sequence (DNA): TGCGCCAGCAGCTTACACTACGAGCAGTACTTC. Its translation: CASSLHYEQYF.

The rearrangement uses TRBV6-5 and TRBJ2-1; 7 positions agree with TRBD2. There are 13 residues in the CDR3. V lost 7 bases and J lost 9; bases outside the gene matches: 9. In germline, CDR1 is MNHEY, CDR2 SVGAGI. DNA of the CDR3: TGTGCCAGCATAAGGCAGAGCGGGGTTGAGCAGTTCTTC. It encodes CASIRQSGVEQFF.

V is TRBV9 and J is TRBJ2-7; 10 nucleotides agree with TRBD1. This CDR3 spans 15 amino acids. With V trimmed by 3 bases and J by 1 base, 4 bases remained unmatched. Germline V gene sequence: CDR1 SGDLS, CDR2 YYNGEE. The CDR3, as DNA: TGTGCCAGCAGCGCAGACAGGGGGCAGTCCTACGAGCAGTACTTC. Translated: CASSADRGQSYEQYF.

The rearrangement links TRBV18 to TRBJ2-1, with 8 bases matching TRBD2. The CDR3 sequence is 16 residues long. V dropped 6 bases and J dropped 5; count of bases not matched to a gene: 12. The germline CDR1 and CDR2 sequences are KGHSH and LQKENI. The chain's CDR3 is CASSRKLAETHNEQFF. In DNA form, the CDR3 reads TGTGCCAGCTCTCGCAAACTAGCGGAAACCCACAATGAGCAGTTCTTC. Complete variable domain (other parts from reference TRBV18 and TRBJ2-1): NAGVMQNPRHLVRRRGQEARLRCSPMKGHSHVYWYRQLPEEGLKFMVYLQKENIIDESGMPKERFSAEFPKEGPSILRIQQVVRGDSAAYFCASSRKLAETHNEQFFGPGTRLTVL.

This clone was recorded once. The chain joins TRBV2 to TRBJ2-7, with D perhaps TRBD2 (6 bases). Looked up from germline, CDR1 is SNHLY and CDR2 is FYNNEI. V was shortened by 6 bases and J by 6 bases, with 15 bases between the two germline ends. This CDR3 is built from 13 residues. CDR3: CASRREKGSEQYF. CDR3 bases: TGTGCCAGCAGACGGGAGAAGGGGTCCGAGCAGTACTTC.

J is TRBJ2-5 and V is TRBV7-9; D ambiguous. The CDR3 has 14 residues. Germline V gene lookup returns CDR1 SEHNR and CDR2 FQNEAQ (reference sequence). V lost 5 bases to trimming and J lost 3 bases, with 13 bases between them. CDR3 loop: CASSTPLPEETQYF. The CDR3 DNA follows: TGTGCCAGCAGCACTCCCCTGCCCGAAGAGACCCAGTACTTC.

The J gene is TRBJ1-6, the V gene TRBV18; no clear D. With 2 bases removed from V and 0 bases from J, the gap between germline ends came to 5 bases. The CDR3 length is 15 residues. Per the germline V gene, CDR1 is KGHSH and CDR2 is LQKENI. Here the CDR3 DNA reads TGTGCCAGCTCACCAATCAGCTCCTATAATTCACCCCTCCACTTT. Translation gives CASSPISSYNSPLHF.

The rearrangement links TRBV12-3 or TRBV12-4 to TRBJ2-5; 7 nucleotides align to TRBD2. CDR3 length equals 11 residues. Trimming took 6 bases from V and 10 from J; bases not matched to a gene: 5. The CDR3 DNA reads as TGTGCCAGCAGCCGCGGGGGTGGCCAGTACTTC. It translates to CASSRGGGQYF.

The chain is built from TRBV19 and TRBJ1-2; D ambiguous. Germline CDR1 reads LNHDA; CDR2 reads SQIVND (reference sequence). CDR3 length: 13 residues. Between the trimmed V and J ends, which lost 7 bases and 2 bases, there was a span of 11 bases. CDR3 region: CASMMEDNYGYTF. The CDR3 nucleotides are TGTGCCAGTATGATGGAGGACAACTATGGCTACACCTTC. The variable domain in full, completed from reference TRBV19 and TRBJ1-2, reads DGGITQSPKYLFRKEGQNVTLSCEQNLNHDAMYWYRQDPGQGLRLIYYSQIVNDFQKGDIAEGYSVSREKKESFPLTVTSAQKNPTAFYLCASMMEDNYGYTFGSGTRLTVV.

This clone came up a few times. J is TRBJ1-2 and V is TRBV28; tentative D call: TRBD1 (6 bases). Trimming took off 3 bases at V and 5 bases at J, with 7 bases between the two ends. CDR1 and CDR2 from the germline V gene are MDHEN and SYDVKM. The CDR3 spans 12 residues. CDR3 protein: CASSLTGYGYTF. Here the CDR3 DNA reads TGTGCCAGCAGTTTGACAGGATATGGCTACACCTTC.

The rearrangement links TRBV6-5 to TRBJ1-5; 7 bases map to TRBD1. The CDR3 extends over 15 amino acids. The germline V gene encodes CDR1 MNHEY and CDR2 SVGAGI. V shed 5 bases and J 6 bases; nucleotides not matched to a gene: 10. CDR3 protein: CASSRDRSGGQPQHF. CDR3 sequence (DNA): TGTGCCAGCAGTCGGGACAGATCCGGAGGTCAGCCCCAGCATTTT.

This rearrangement joins TRBV19 to TRBJ1-5, with 7 bases identical to TRBD1. This CDR3 spans 18 amino acids. V dropped 7 bases and J dropped 0; count of bases not matched to a gene: 15. Germline V CDR1 and CDR2: LNHDA, SQIVND (reference sequence). DNA of the CDR3: TGTGCCAGTACCTTATCAGGGACAGCAATTTATAGCAATCAGCCCCAGCATTTT. Translated, it gives CASTLSGTAIYSNQPQHF.

The chain couples TRBV19 to TRBJ2-5; D is uncertain. Germline V gene data show CDR1 as LNHDA and CDR2 as SQIVND (reference sequence). This CDR3 contains 14 residues. The germline V and J ends were trimmed by 1 base and 2 bases, with 8 bases remaining between them. The CDR3 here is CASSIGPGQETQYF. DNA of the CDR3: TGTGCCAGTAGTATAGGGCCGGGTCAAGAGACCCAGTACTTC.

V usage is TRBV12-3 or TRBV12-4 and J usage is TRBJ2-2; the D gene is possibly TRBD2 (5 bases). V was shortened by 8 bases and J by 0 bases, with 7 bases between the two germline ends. There are 13 residues in the CDR3. The CDR3 reads CASQDSNTGELFF. The CDR3 DNA follows: TGTGCCAGCCAGGACTCGAACACCGGGGAGCTGTTTTTT.

This chain links TRBV2 with TRBJ2-1, with 14 bases identical to TRBD2. This CDR3 has 19 amino acids. V shed 6 bases and J 0 bases; nucleotides not matched to a gene: 10. CDR1 and CDR2 (germline): SNHLY, FYNNEI. Written as DNA, the CDR3 is TGTGCCAGCAGCGGGAGGACTAGCGGGGGGCTCAGCTCCTACAATGAGCAGTTCTTC. Translating gives CASSGRTSGGLSSYNEQFF.

V and J are TRBV6-2 or TRBV6-3 and TRBJ2-3; 11 bases agree with TRBD2. The junction had 12 bases not matched to a gene; V was cut back by 2 bases and J by 8 bases. Germline V CDR1 and CDR2: MNHEY, SVGEGT. The CDR3 length is 17 residues. The CDR3 coding sequence is TGTGCCAGCAGTTACCTGACTAGCGGGGAGGAGCGGGGTACGCAGTATTTT. It is translated as CASSYLTSGEERGTQYF.

The chain has TRBV19 and TRBJ2-5; D ambiguous. Trimming pared 5 bases from V and 4 bases from J, leaving 14 bases between. The CDR3 loop spans 14 amino acids. The germline CDR1 and CDR2 sequences are LNHDA and SQIVND (reference sequence). CDR3 amino acids: CASSFSLGGETQYF. The CDR3, as DNA: TGTGCCAGTAGTTTTTCTCTCGGTGGAGAGACCCAGTACTTC.

The chain links TRBV6-5 to TRBJ1-1; D gene unclear. V was pared by 7 bases and J by 6 bases, with 15 bases between. This CDR3 spans 13 amino acids. The germline V gene has CDR1 MNHEY and CDR2 SVGAGI. The CDR3 DNA follows: TGTGCCAGCACCACCACGAGACACCCTGAAGCTTTCTTT. This codes for CASTTTRHPEAFF.

This clone appeared a few times. The chain couples TRBV10-3 to TRBJ1-2; D is undetermined. Germline CDR1 ENHRY, CDR2 SYGVKD. Deletions cut 4 bases from V and 1 base from J, with 10 bases between. The CDR3 is 14 residues long. The CDR3 loop reads CAISGSFLNYGYTF. The CDR3 DNA sequence: TGTGCCATCAGTGGGTCCTTCCTTAACTATGGCTACACCTTC.

This clone was recorded only once. This chain connects TRBV5-1 to TRBJ2-1; weak D call: TRBD2 (5 bases). Per the germline V gene, CDR1 is SGHRS and CDR2 is YFSETQ. Trimming stripped 0 bases from V and 5 bases from J, with 18 bases between. The CDR3 loop spans 17 amino acids. Written as DNA, the CDR3 is TGCGCCAGCAGCTTGGCGGCTAGCCTGGCGTTGAACAATGAGCAGTTCTTC. Its translation is CASSLAASLALNNEQFF.

The V gene is TRBV7-9, the J gene TRBJ1-1; 12 nucleotides line up with TRBD1. The germline V gene encodes CDR1 SEHNR and CDR2 FQNEAQ (reference sequence). This CDR3 has 16 amino acids. After removal of 5 bases from V and 5 bases from J, the junction contained 9 bases not matched to a gene. The CDR3 coding sequence is TGTGCCAGCAGCCCCTCCGGGACAGGGGGCGTTACTGAAGCTTTCTTT. Its protein product is CASSPSGTGGVTEAFF.

V is TRBV11-1 and J is TRBJ1-5, with TRBD1 matching over 7 bases. Germline loops: CDR1 SGHAT, CDR2 FQDESV (reference sequence). CDR3 length: 13 residues. The trim removed 5 bases at V and 3 bases at J, leaving 1 base unmatched. CDR3 sequence reads: CASSTGDNQPQHF. The CDR3, as DNA: TGTGCCAGCAGCACAGGGGACAATCAGCCCCAGCATTTT. The full variable domain, its missing parts supplied by reference TRBV11-1 and TRBJ1-5, is EAEVAQSPRYKITEKSQAVAFWCDPISGHATLYWYRQILGQGPELLVQFQDESVVDDSQLPKDRFSAERLKGVDSTLKIQPAELGDSAMYLCASSTGDNQPQHFGDGTRLSIL.